Sequencing of this T cell receptor beta chain was carried out in a study of regulatory T cells in long-lasting Graves disease. Study-level points and caveats: Persistent disease exhibited a predilection for TRBV28, TRBJ1-2 and TRBJ2-5. No thyroid tissue was studied; the work used peripheral blood only.

This clonotype was detected only once. Its antigen remains unidentified. The CDR3 contains 15 residues. The ends were cut back, 0 bases at V and 0 bases at J, with 11 bases in the middle. CDR1 is DFQATT, CDR2 SNEGSKA, per germline (reference sequence). The authors built TCR beta libraries using iRepertoire HTBI primers and Arm-PCR of CDR3 regions. TCRdb recomputed calls from the multiplex PCR reads with MiXCR, one row per CDR3 protein. This repertoire shows around 250,000 distinct CDR3 sequences, approximately 20% found once; its top ten account for approximately 15%. Time point noted: newly diagnosed GD, antithyroid drugs for less than 3 months. RNA from PBMCs was the source of the TCR library. Separately, the same data were catalogued under a study of T cells in Graves' hyperthyroidism and ophthalmopathy. As that study records: HTBI primers were employed in a first-round RT-PCR of the TCR CDR3. Prediction of ophthalmopathy progression came a median about 6 months pre-onset.

The source is a woman aged 25 to 39 with Graves disease. Here the sequenced sample was peripheral blood mononuclear cells (PBMCs), taken at new diagnosis, from a patient treated with antithyroid drugs. The chain carries TRBV20-1 and TRBJ1-1; D is possibly TRBD1 (5 bases). This chain's CDR3 is CSARDPGGMNTEAFF. The CDR3 region has the DNA TGCAGTGCTAGAGATCCGGGGGGTATGAACACTGAAGCTTTCTTT.